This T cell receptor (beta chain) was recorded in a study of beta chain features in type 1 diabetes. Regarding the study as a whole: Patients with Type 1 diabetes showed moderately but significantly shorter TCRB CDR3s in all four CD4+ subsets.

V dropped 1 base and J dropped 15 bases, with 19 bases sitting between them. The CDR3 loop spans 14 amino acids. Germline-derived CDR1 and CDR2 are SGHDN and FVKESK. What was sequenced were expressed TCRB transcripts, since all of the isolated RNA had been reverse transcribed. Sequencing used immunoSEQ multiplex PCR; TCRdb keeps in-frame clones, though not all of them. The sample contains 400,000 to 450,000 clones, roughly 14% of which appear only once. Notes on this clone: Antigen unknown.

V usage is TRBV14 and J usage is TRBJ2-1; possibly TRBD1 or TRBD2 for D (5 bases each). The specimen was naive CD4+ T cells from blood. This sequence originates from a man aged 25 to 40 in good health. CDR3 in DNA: TGTGCCAGCAGCCAAGGTTGGGGACCGACCACTTGGTTCTTC. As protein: CASSQGWGPTTWFF.